This passage covers 19 T cell receptor beta chains from one sample sequenced in a study of human T cells and chemical hapten exposure. TCRdb reprocessed the RACE reads via MiXCR and lists one record per CDR3 protein. The data contain about 120,000 distinct CDR3 sequences, approximately 11% of them singletons. Noted time point: patch test 3, about 24 weeks after DPC sensitization. Indicated treatment: therapeutic diphenylcyclopropenone sensitization with weekly scalp DPC. This specimen consisted of whole blood, obtained in connection with sensitization to the hapten diphenylcyclopropenone (DPC). These receptors originate from a woman between 50 and 59 years old with alopecia areata. Some clones in this sample may be carry-over from other donors' samples.

This chain joins TRBV4-2 and TRBJ2-3; D ambiguous. The CDR3 length is 12 residues. Trimming removed 0 bases at V and 11 bases at J, with 9 bases between. Germline assignment: CDR1 LGHNA and CDR2 YNFKEQ. CDR3 in amino acids: CASSQDYEKQYF. CDR3 bases: TGTGCCAGCAGCCAAGATTACGAAAAGCAGTATTTT.

The CDR3 here is CAIRGAGDENQPQHF. The CDR3, as DNA: TGTGCCATCAGGGGGGCAGGGGACGAAAATCAGCCCCAGCATTTT. This chain uses TRBV10-3 with TRBJ1-5, with D maybe TRBD1 (6 bases). The length of the CDR3 is 15 residues. The germline V and J ends were trimmed by 6 bases and 4 bases, with 16 bases remaining between them. Germline CDR1 is ENHRY and CDR2 is SYGVKD.

This clonotype was found a few times. The chain couples TRBV12-3 or TRBV12-4 to TRBJ2-2; no reliable D call. V was clipped by 3 bases and J by 0 bases, with 5 bases between them. CDR3 length: 14 amino acids. CDR3 coding DNA: TGTGCCAGCAGTTTCTACGCGAACACCGGGGAGCTGTTTTTT. Translated, it gives CASSFYANTGELFF.

This clonotype showed up many times. The genes are TRBV19 and TRBJ2-7; D uncertain. The CDR3 sequence is 12 residues long. Per germline, CDR1 LNHDA and CDR2 SQIVND (reference sequence). Trimming removed 11 bases from V and 2 bases from J, with 13 bases in between. Here the CDR3 reads CASHGPAYEQYF. The CDR3 region has the DNA TGTGCCTCGCACGGGCCCGCCTACGAGCAGTACTTC.

This clonotype was counted between two and nine times. The chain employs TRBV27 and TRBJ2-5; possibly TRBD2 for D (6 bases). V shed 8 bases and J shed 12 bases, with 25 bases lying between them. The CDR3 sequence is 14 residues long. In germline, CDR1 is MNHEY, CDR2 SMNVEV (reference sequence). The CDR3 sequence is CASRFPSDTRAEYF. The CDR3, as DNA: TGTGCCAGCCGGTTCCCTAGCGACACACGGGCGGAGTACTTC.

The rearrangement links TRBV7-9 to TRBJ2-7; TRBD2 agrees at 13 bases. Germline V gene data show CDR1 as SEHNR and CDR2 as FQNEAQ (reference sequence). The trim removed 4 bases at V and 2 bases at J, leaving 8 bases unmatched. This CDR3 has 17 amino acids. Here the CDR3 reads CASSSRTSGSGAYEQYF. The CDR3 nucleotides are TGTGCCAGCAGCTCAAGGACTAGCGGGAGTGGGGCCTACGAGCAGTACTTC.

In this sample, this clonotype turned up a few times. This chain joins TRBV6-2 or TRBV6-3 and TRBJ1-5; D is ambiguous. V lost 2 bases to trimming and J lost 0 bases, with 14 bases between them. The CDR3 sequence is 17 residues long. Germline V lookup: CDR1 MNHEY, CDR2 SVGEGT. Here the CDR3 reads CASSYRPDYYSNQPQHF. The DNA for the CDR3 is TGTGCCAGCAGTTACCGCCCCGATTACTATAGCAATCAGCCCCAGCATTTT.

The chain combines TRBV2 with TRBJ2-6; D gene ambiguous. In germline, CDR1 is SNHLY, CDR2 FYNNEI. Trimming removed 7 bases from V and 0 bases from J, with 7 bases in between. CDR3 length equals 14 residues. CDR3 in amino acids: CASITNSGANVLTF. CDR3 nucleotides: TGTGCCAGCATCACGAACTCTGGGGCCAACGTCCTGACTTTC.

A few counts support this clonotype. V gene TRBV12-3 or TRBV12-4 combines with J gene TRBJ1-4; D unclear. V was pared by 5 bases and J by 8 bases, with 15 bases between. The CDR3 length is 14 residues. The DNA for the CDR3 is TGTGCCAGCAGTCCCTTCTTTGGGGAGGAAAAACTGTTTTTT. This sequence encodes CASSPFFGEEKLFF.

This clonotype was seen only a few times. The chain has TRBV7-9 and TRBJ2-7; 7 positions match TRBD1. The CDR3 is 13 amino acids. CDR1 SEHNR and CDR2 FQNEAQ come from the germline V gene (reference sequence). V was clipped by 5 bases and J by 2 bases; unmatched bases: 3. The CDR3 nucleotides read TGTGCCAGCAGCAAGGGACAGACCTACGAGCAGTACTTC. It is translated as CASSKGQTYEQYF.

This clonotype was seen ten or more times. The rearrangement joins TRBV28 to TRBJ2-7; the D gene could be TRBD1 or TRBD2 (5 bases each). Germline V gene lookup returns CDR1 MDHEN and CDR2 SYDVKM. Trimming left V 0 bases short and J 0 bases short, with 12 bases between. This CDR3 has 16 amino acids. The chain's CDR3 is CASSLCRGAFSYEQYF. CDR3 in DNA: TGTGCCAGCAGTTTATGCAGAGGGGCGTTCTCCTACGAGCAGTACTTC.

This clonotype has a handful of counts. The V and J genes are TRBV5-1 and TRBJ2-7; the match to TRBD2 covers 7 bases. After removal of 5 bases from V and 1 base from J, the junction contained 9 bases not matched to a gene. Germline assignment: CDR1 SGHRS and CDR2 YFSETQ. The CDR3 sequence is 15 residues long. For the CDR3, the DNA is TGCGCCAGCAGTCCCACGGGACTACAGTCCTACGAGCAGTACTTC. Protein product: CASSPTGLQSYEQYF.

This clonotype has only a few counts. The rearrangement joins TRBV7-3 to TRBJ2-1, with 7 bases lining up with TRBD2. The CDR3 covers 14 residues. Trimming removed 1 base from V and 4 bases from J; junction bases left unmatched: 1. Germline V CDR1 and CDR2: SGHTA, FQGTGA. The CDR3 bases are TGTGCCAGCAGCTTAAGCGGGGGTTACAATGAGCAGTTCTTC. Translated: CASSLSGGYNEQFF.

This clonotype occurred many times. The genes are TRBV12-3 or TRBV12-4 and TRBJ1-5; D gene ambiguous. The CDR3 runs 13 residues. V was shortened by 0 bases and J by 6 bases, with 6 bases between the two germline ends. The CDR3: CASSLAALQPQHF. The CDR3 DNA sequence: TGTGCCAGCAGTTTAGCGGCGCTTCAGCCCCAGCATTTT.

This clonotype was seen more than once but under ten times. The chain carries TRBV29-1 and TRBJ2-7; 9 nucleotides agree with TRBD1. This CDR3 region has 13 residues. Germline CDR1 is SQVTM and CDR2 is ANQGSEA. The V gene end was trimmed by 7 bases and the J gene end by 5 bases; junction bases not matched to a gene: 9. CDR3 amino acids: CSGHAGQGDEQYF. CDR3 sequence (DNA): TGCAGCGGGCATGCGGGACAGGGAGACGAGCAGTACTTC.

In this sample, this clonotype turned up a few times. The chain is built from TRBV5-1 and TRBJ1-1, with D hard to call. This CDR3 comprises 14 residues. Trimming left V 7 bases short and J 1 base short, with 14 bases between. The germline V gene encodes CDR1 SGHRS and CDR2 YFSETQ. CDR3 nucleotide sequence: TGCGCCAGCGGATATGGAGAGGGGAACACTGAAGCTTTCTTT. It yields the protein CASGYGEGNTEAFF.

This sequence joins TRBV6-2 or TRBV6-3 and TRBJ2-1; 7 nucleotides agree with TRBD1. The CDR3 covers 15 residues. Germline trimming cut 9 bases from V and 0 bases from J; bases unmatched to any gene: 8. Germline-derived CDR1 and CDR2 are MNHEY and SVGEGT. As DNA, the CDR3 is TGTGCCAGTTCGGTACAGGGGACCTCCTACAATGAGCAGTTCTTC. Residues: CASSVQGTSYNEQFF.

This clonotype appeared many times. The chain joins TRBV2 to TRBJ2-2; a weak D match, TRBD1 (6 bases). This CDR3 contains 14 residues. The V end lost 10 bases, the J end lost 0 bases, and 12 bases lay between the germline ends. The germline V gene has CDR1 SNHLY and CDR2 FYNNEI. Here the CDR3 reads CATRTDANTGELFF. DNA of the CDR3: TGTGCCACTCGGACAGATGCGAACACCGGGGAGCTGTTTTTT. The entire variable domain, with the rest obtained from reference TRBV2 and TRBJ2-2, is as follows: EPEVTQTPSHQVTQMGQEVILRCVPISNHLYFYWYRQILGQKVEFLVSFYNNEISEKSEIFDDQFSVERPDGSNFTLKIRSTKLEDSAMYFCATRTDANTGELFFGEGSRLTVL.

This clonotype has ten or more counts. This rearrangement joins TRBV29-1 to TRBJ2-1, with 10 bases lining up with TRBD1. Germline V CDR1 and CDR2: SQVTM, ANQGSEA. Trimming removed 7 bases from V and 3 bases from J; junction bases left unmatched: 0. This CDR3 comprises 12 residues. The CDR3 bases are TGCAGCGGGACAGGGGGCTACAATGAGCAGTTCTTC. Its translation: CSGTGGYNEQFF.